This T cell receptor beta chain originates from a study of shared clonotypes between healthy human individuals (dated by TCRdb to about 2020). Concerning the study at large: A couple of women and a few men aged 18 to 49 years were included in the cohort. Per donor, three plates each were used for CD4 naive and CD4 memory, two for CD8 naive, and one for CD8 memory. The study deeply sequenced blood TCR repertoires of 5 or 6 healthy adults to estimate repertoire size and the extent of clonotype sharing between individuals. Libraries were prepared and TCR repertoires were sequenced by different laboratories using diverse techniques, in order to increase sequencing depth and limit assay-specific biases. Each donor's leukapheresis produced roughly between roughly 0.85 and 9.5 billion PBMCs.

Points on this clone: What antigen it recognizes has not been identified. One base away there is no much larger clone; base qualities are not given.

What the authors observed across the whole study: Because the study included only a small number of donors, the genetic and exposure-history diversity represented was limited. Incomplete sequencing was indicated by rarefaction of sorted-subset datasets, despite the large sequencing depth. Larger estimated clonotype richness was generally found for naive subsets than for memory subsets. Clonotypes shared by all four sorted-subset donors showed higher generation probabilities than non-shared clonotypes. Only blood was sampled, and tissue TCR repertoires likely differ from those in blood. About 5% of naive CD4, 3.5% of naive CD8, around 2.3% of memory CD4, and 0.35% to 0.4% of memory CD8 clonotypes were shared across a few donors. Pairwise subsampling indicated that sequencing depth was expected to affect the degree of clonotype sharing among donors.

Healthy HIV-negative adults with no recently reported acute infections or vaccinations were included as donors. All donors were Caucasian adults living in Nashville, Tennessee, USA. CD4+ T cells were enriched through magnetic negative selection, after which naive cells were positively selected on CD45RA and the remaining negative fraction served as the memory subset. Blood was obtained by leukapheresis, after which PBMCs were separated by Ficoll-Histopaque density gradient centrifugation and cryopreserved in liquid nitrogen vapor phase. Analytical flow cytometry was used to check the purity and quantity of every magnetically sorted T cell population. Each sorted fraction had its genomic DNA isolated and then quantified by UV absorbance on a Nanodrop 2000c. V loses 4 bases at its end and J loses 6 bases; junction bases beyond the gene matches: 10. The CDR1 and CDR2 encoded by the germline V gene are SQVTM and ANQGSEA. Taken from cysteine to phenylalanine, the CDR3 has 14 residues. The sequence is cut down to CDR3 DNA, 42 bases in frame from base 1.

TCR CDR3 regions were amplified from genomic DNA by multiplex PCR using the deep immunoSEQ assay. Extracted genomic DNA from each cell subset was spread evenly across all wells of several immunoSEQ 96-well plates, with each plate serving as a replicate. For sorted subsets, each replicate PCR was loaded with about 0.2 ug genomic DNA, equivalent to roughly 30,000 T cell genomes. Purified libraries were quantified with a Qubit 3.0 fluorometer, sized on a Bioanalyzer 2100, and re-quantified with the KAPA Library Quantification kit. Every immunoSEQ 96-well plate was sequenced on a dedicated single-read 150-cycle Illumina NextSeq 550 flow cell. As for the authors' bioinformatics: Because the immunoSEQ output included only junctional sequences and no quality scores, the filtering could not be the same as the filtering used for full-length reads. Sequences were annotated with PyIR, a Python wrapper for IgBLAST v1.9, using IMGT germline references to assign V/J genes and CDR3. Reads with weak V/J assignments (E-value above 1e-6), missing CDR3, stop codons, out-of-frame junctions, or ambiguous translated residues were removed. V3J clonotypes were defined as sequences sharing an identical inferred V gene, J gene, and CDR3 amino acid sequence. Percentage overlap between repertoires was computed as shared unique clonotypes divided by the size of the smaller repertoire. Repertoire richness was assessed with RTK rarefaction, the Chao1 estimator, and Recon v2.1 estimates of unobserved clonotypes. For all TCRbeta clonotypes obtained by the gDNA method from a handful of donors, generation probabilities were computed with OLGA. TCRdb re-hosts the immuneACCESS table, in-frame sequences only. Its copies lack some clones; in the studies checked, an unresolved V gene accounts for under half of them, and the cause for the rest is not known. V, J and clone size were drawn from that table, and D and trimming were deduced from the DNA. In all, the sample holds some 1 million clones, and about 75% of those were seen once. 1.5% of the sample rests with the top ten.

This receptor was identified in a man aged 18 to 29 in good health. The sequenced sample consisted of memory CD4+ T cells sorted from blood. In light of the paper, this sample's cell subset or site label describes: CD45RA-negative fraction. The rearrangement combines TRBV29-1 with TRBJ2-3, with TRBD2 matching 7 junction bases. DNA sequence: TGCAGCGTTGCTCAGGGAGGGATGGTGGATACGCAGTATTTT. This is translated as CSVAQGGMVDTQYF.